What follows are 10 T cell receptor beta chains derived from one specimen sequenced in a study of blood T cell repertoires in COVID-19. Generated by immunoSEQ multiplex PCR, the TCRdb table keeps only in-frame clones and is missing some. The sample yields roughly 50,000 clones, about 89% seen once. The source material was peripheral blood. These receptor sequences come from a human donor in a cohort sampled during active COVID-19.

The J gene is TRBJ2-5, the V gene TRBV3-1 (or the pseudogene TRBV3-2); TRBD1 matches 8 bases. J lost 4 bases, V lost 3 bases, and 4 bases had no gene match. The germline gives CDR1 LGHDT, CDR2 YNNKEL (reference sequence). The CDR3 contains 14 residues. The CDR3 DNA follows: TGTGCCAGCAGCCACGCGACAGGGGCAGAGACCCAGTACTTC. Amino acids: CASSHATGAETQYF.

This rearrangement joins TRBV6-5 to TRBJ1-5, with D maybe TRBD1 (6 bases). The CDR3 has 15 amino acids. V gave up 6 bases and J gave up 0 bases, with 12 bases separating them. The germline V gene has CDR1 MNHEY and CDR2 SVGAGI. The CDR3 nucleotides read TGTGCCAGCAGCCCCACAGGGTATAGCAATCAGCCCCAGCATTTT. This translates into CASSPTGYSNQPQHF.

The V and J genes are TRBV7-2 and TRBJ1-1; possible D gene TRBD1, 5 bases. The CDR3 is made up of 16 amino acids. Germline-derived CDR1 and CDR2 are SGHTA and FQGNSA. V lost 7 bases, J lost 2 bases, and 20 bases lay in between. In DNA, the CDR3 is TGTGCCAGCAACACTAGGGGAGGCAGGAGTAACACTGAAGCTTTCTTT. Translating gives CASNTRGGRSNTEAFF.

The V and J genes are TRBV5-1 and TRBJ2-7; D is perhaps TRBD2 (6 bases). The CDR3 contains 13 residues. The V gene lost 0 bases and the J gene lost 6 bases, with 10 bases spanning the gap. Per germline, CDR1 SGHRS and CDR2 YFSETQ. The CDR3 loop reads CASSLGEVGEQYF. The CDR3, as DNA: TGCGCCAGCAGCTTGGGGGAGGTCGGCGAGCAGTACTTC.

The chain employs TRBV6-5 and TRBJ2-3; D might be TRBD1 (6 bases). CDR1 and CDR2 from the germline V gene are MNHEY and SVGAGI. Trimming removed 6 bases at V and 4 bases at J, with 11 bases between. The CDR3 loop spans 13 amino acids. As DNA, the CDR3 is TGTGCCAGCAGCGGTCAGGGGTCAGATACGCAGTATTTT. Protein product: CASSGQGSDTQYF.

This clone has a handful of counts. V is TRBV11-2 and J is TRBJ1-5; 8 bases align to TRBD1. The CDR3 runs 14 residues. The V gene end was trimmed by 5 bases and the J gene end by 5 bases; junction bases not matched to a gene: 5. Germline V gene data show CDR1 as SGHAT and CDR2 as FQNNGV. For the CDR3, the DNA is TGTGCCAGCAGCGCACAGACAGGGGATCAGCCCCAGCATTTT. Encoded protein: CASSAQTGDQPQHF.

V usage is TRBV7-6 and J usage is TRBJ2-5, with a possible D match to TRBD1 (6 bases). V lost 5 bases to trimming and J lost 1 base, with 14 bases between them. The CDR3 totals 15 residues. Per the germline V gene, CDR1 is SGHVS and CDR2 is FNYEAQ. CDR3 sequence reads: CASSPKDRLQETQYF. The CDR3 nucleotides read TGTGCCAGCAGCCCAAAAGACAGGCTCCAAGAGACCCAGTACTTC.

V gene TRBV7-9 combines with J gene TRBJ1-2; D perhaps matches TRBD1 (6 bases). Trimming left V 5 bases short and J 8 bases short, with 21 bases between. The CDR3 consists of 15 residues. CDR1 is SEHNR and CDR2 is FQNEAQ in the germline V gene (reference sequence). In DNA, the CDR3 is TGTGCCAGCAGCCCCGGCGGTCAGGGGTCGCGGGGCTACACCTTC. Its translation: CASSPGGQGSRGYTF.

DNA for the CDR3: TGTGCCAGCAGCTTCCCTGGACATAGGGGGAATGAAAAACTGTTTTTT. Amino acid sequence: CASSFPGHRGNEKLFF. The V and J genes are TRBV7-2 and TRBJ1-4; TRBD1 is a possible D gene (6 bases). V was trimmed by 3 bases and J by 5 bases, leaving 16 bases between them. The CDR3 runs 16 residues. Germline CDR1 is SGHTA and CDR2 is FQGNSA.

The chain uses TRBV29-1 and TRBJ1-1; D is ambiguous. The length of the CDR3 is 13 residues. Germline V gene lookup returns CDR1 SQVTM and CDR2 ANQGSEA. Between the trimmed V and J ends, which lost 3 bases and 0 bases, there was a span of 8 bases. The CDR3 nucleotides are TGCAGCGTTGAGGGCCTCATGAACACTGAAGCTTTCTTT. Translated: CSVEGLMNTEAFF.